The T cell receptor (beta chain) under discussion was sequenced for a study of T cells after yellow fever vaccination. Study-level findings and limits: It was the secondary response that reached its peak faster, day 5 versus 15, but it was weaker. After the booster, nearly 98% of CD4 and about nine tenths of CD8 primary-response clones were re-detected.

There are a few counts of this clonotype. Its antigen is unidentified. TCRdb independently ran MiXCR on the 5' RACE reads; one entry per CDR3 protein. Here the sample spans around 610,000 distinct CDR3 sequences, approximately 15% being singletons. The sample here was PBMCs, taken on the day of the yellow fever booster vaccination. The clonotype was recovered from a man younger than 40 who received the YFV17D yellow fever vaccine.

CDR3 sequence reads: CSALFRNEQFF. For the CDR3, the DNA is TGCAGTGCTCTTTTTCGCAATGAGCAGTTCTTC. The chain is built from TRBV20-1 and TRBJ2-1; the D is unclear. CDR1 and CDR2 from the germline V gene are DFQATT and SNEGSKA (reference sequence). The CDR3 has 11 amino acids. The V and J ends lost 5 bases and 6 bases respectively, with 8 bases between them.